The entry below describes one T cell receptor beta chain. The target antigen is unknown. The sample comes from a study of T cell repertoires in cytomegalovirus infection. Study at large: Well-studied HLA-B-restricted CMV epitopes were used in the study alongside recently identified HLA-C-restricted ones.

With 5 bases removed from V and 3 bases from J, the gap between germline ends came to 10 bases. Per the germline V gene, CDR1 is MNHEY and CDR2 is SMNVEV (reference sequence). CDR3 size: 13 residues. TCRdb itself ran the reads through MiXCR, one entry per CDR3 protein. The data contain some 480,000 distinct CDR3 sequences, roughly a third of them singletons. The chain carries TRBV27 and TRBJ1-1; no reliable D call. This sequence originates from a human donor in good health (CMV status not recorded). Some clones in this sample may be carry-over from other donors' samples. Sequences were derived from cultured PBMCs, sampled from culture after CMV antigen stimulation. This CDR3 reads CASSPTGDTEAFF. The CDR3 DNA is TGTGCCAGCAGTCCTACCGGAGACACTGAAGCTTTCTTT.